A selection of T cell receptor beta chains follows, all from one sample in a study of cytomegalovirus exposure and HLA in healthy donors. Using immunoSEQ multiplex PCR, the repertoire was profiled, and TCRdb retains in-frame clones only, with some absent. The sample's table shows 55,000 or so clones. The source material was PBMCs. These receptors were obtained from a woman in her thirties in good health and CMV-seropositive. Both conserved end residues are part of each CDR3. A D gene is named only where the DNA matches it firmly.

v_call	d_call	j_call	cdr3_aa	cdr3_nt
TRBV6-5	TRBD1	TRBJ1-1	CASSYDREGTEAFF	TGTGCCAGCAGTTACGACAGGGAAGGCACTGAAGCTTTCTTT
TRBV5-6	-	TRBJ2-7	CASSFPTASYEQYF	TGTGCCAGCAGCTTTCCGACAGCTTCCTACGAGCAGTACTTC
TRBV30	TRBD2	TRBJ2-3	CAWSGGTSGGTDTQYF	TGTGCCTGGAGTGGCGGGACTAGCGGGGGCACAGATACGCAGTATTTT
TRBV5-1	-	TRBJ2-3	CASSLLQSTDTQYF	TGCGCCAGCAGCTTGTTGCAGAGCACAGATACGCAGTATTTT
TRBV5-6	TRBD1	TRBJ1-2	CASSLYQTGGDYGYTF	TGTGCCAGCAGCTTGTATCAGACAGGGGGGGACTATGGCTACACCTTC
TRBV18	TRBD1	TRBJ2-1	CASSPSFFGQGAIEQFF	TGTGCCAGCTCACCATCCTTTTTTGGGCAGGGGGCTATTGAGCAGTTCTTC
TRBV10-1	TRBD1	TRBJ2-7	CASSESEGTANEQYF	TGCGCCAGCAGTGAGTCCGAGGGGACAGCGAACGAGCAGTACTTC
TRBV4-1	TRBD2	TRBJ2-1	CASSQGTSGRRGNEQFF	TGCGCCAGCAGCCAAGGGACTAGCGGGAGACGAGGCAATGAGCAGTTCTTC
TRBV4-1	TRBD1	TRBJ2-7	CASSHGQGAYSEQYF	TGCGCCAGCAGCCACGGACAGGGGGCTTACTCCGAGCAGTACTTC
TRBV5-1	TRBD1	TRBJ1-1	CASSFDMRGPNTEAFF	TGCGCCAGCAGCTTCGATATGAGGGGGCCGAACACTGAAGCTTTCTTT
TRBV19	-	TRBJ1-1	CASIAGQGRGNTEAFF	TGTGCCAGTATCGCAGGGCAGGGGCGTGGGAACACTGAAGCTTTCTTT
TRBV7-6	-	TRBJ1-1	CASSIETVNTEAFF	TGTGCCAGCAGTATAGAGACAGTGAATACTGAAGCTTTCTTT
TRBV7-9	TRBD1	TRBJ1-4	CASSPGQDNEKLFF	TGTGCCAGCAGTCCGGGACAGGATAATGAAAAACTGTTTTTT
TRBV4-2	TRBD1	TRBJ1-2	CASSQDRQGALGYTF	TGTGCCAGCAGCCAAGATCGACAGGGGGCGCTTGGCTACACCTTC
TRBV6-1	-	TRBJ2-1	CASRVLRVSYNEQFF	TGTGCCAGCAGGGTGTTGCGTGTCTCCTACAATGAGCAGTTCTTC
TRBV27	-	TRBJ2-5	CASSLGPRGETQYF	TGTGCCAGCAGTTTAGGCCCGAGGGGGGAGACCCAGTACTTC
TRBV28	-	TRBJ2-1	CASSSLQDTDNEQFF	TGTGCCAGCAGTTCGCTCCAGGACACCGACAATGAGCAGTTCTTC
TRBV5-6	TRBD2	TRBJ2-3	CASSRILAGGLYPDTQYF	TGTGCCAGCAGCCGAATACTAGCGGGGGGGCTTTACCCGGATACGCAGTATTTT